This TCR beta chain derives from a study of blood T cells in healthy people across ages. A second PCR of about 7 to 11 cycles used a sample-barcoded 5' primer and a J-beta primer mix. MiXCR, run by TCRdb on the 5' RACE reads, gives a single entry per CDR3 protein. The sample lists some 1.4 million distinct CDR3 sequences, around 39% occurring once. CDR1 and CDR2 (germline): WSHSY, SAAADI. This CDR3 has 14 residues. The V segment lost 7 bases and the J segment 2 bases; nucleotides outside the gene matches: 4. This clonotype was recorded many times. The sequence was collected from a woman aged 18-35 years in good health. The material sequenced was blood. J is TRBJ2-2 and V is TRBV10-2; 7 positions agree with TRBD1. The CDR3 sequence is CASTGQANTGELFF. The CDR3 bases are TGCGCCAGCACCGGACAGGCAAACACCGGGGAGCTGTTTTTT.